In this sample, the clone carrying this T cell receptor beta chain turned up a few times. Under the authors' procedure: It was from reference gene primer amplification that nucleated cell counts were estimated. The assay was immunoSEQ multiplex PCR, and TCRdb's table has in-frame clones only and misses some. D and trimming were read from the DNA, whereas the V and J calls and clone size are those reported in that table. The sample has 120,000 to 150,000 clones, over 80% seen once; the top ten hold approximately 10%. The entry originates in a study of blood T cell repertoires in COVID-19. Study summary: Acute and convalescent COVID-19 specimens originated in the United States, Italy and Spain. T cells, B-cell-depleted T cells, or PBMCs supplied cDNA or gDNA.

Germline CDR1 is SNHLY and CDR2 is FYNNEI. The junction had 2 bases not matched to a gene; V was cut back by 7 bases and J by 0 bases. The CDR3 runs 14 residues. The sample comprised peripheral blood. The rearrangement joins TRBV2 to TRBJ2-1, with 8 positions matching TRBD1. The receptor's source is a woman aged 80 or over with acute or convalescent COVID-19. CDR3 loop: CASKGQGSYNEQFF. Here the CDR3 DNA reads TGTGCCAGCAAAGGACAGGGCTCCTACAATGAGCAGTTCTTC.